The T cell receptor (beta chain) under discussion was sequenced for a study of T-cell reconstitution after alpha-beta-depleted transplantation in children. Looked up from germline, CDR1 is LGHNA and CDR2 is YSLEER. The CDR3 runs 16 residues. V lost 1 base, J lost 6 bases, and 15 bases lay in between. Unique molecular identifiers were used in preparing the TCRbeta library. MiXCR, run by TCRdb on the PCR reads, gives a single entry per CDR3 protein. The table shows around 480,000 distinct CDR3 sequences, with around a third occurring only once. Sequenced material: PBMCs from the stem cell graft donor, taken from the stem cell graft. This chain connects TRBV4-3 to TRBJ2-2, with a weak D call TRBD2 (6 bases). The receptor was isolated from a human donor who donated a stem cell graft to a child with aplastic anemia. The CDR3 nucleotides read TGCGCCAGCAGCCAAGGGGCGGGACGGAGGTCCGGGGAGCTGTTTTTT. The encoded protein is CASSQGAGRRSGELFF.